One sample yielded the 2 T cell receptor beta chains listed below, sequenced in a study of blood T cell repertoires in COVID-19. Produced via immunoSEQ multiplex PCR; TCRdb's table is partial and in-frame only. The table has about 95,000 clones, under 90% seen once. Sequencing input: peripheral blood. These receptors all stem from a woman in her 70s with acute or convalescent COVID-19.

The rearrangement links TRBV4-2 to TRBJ1-4, with 7 bases fitting TRBD1. Germline V gene lookup returns CDR1 LGHNA and CDR2 YNFKEQ. The CDR3 has 15 amino acids. Unmatched junction bases numbered 9, after V lost 3 bases and J lost 8 bases. The CDR3 reads CASSQTGTVFEKLFF. DNA for the CDR3: TGTGCCAGCAGCCAGACCGGGACAGTTTTCGAAAAACTGTTTTTT.

The chain couples TRBV15 to TRBJ2-3; D gene uncertain. Germline CDR1 and CDR2: LNHNV and YYDKDF (reference sequence). CDR3 length equals 16 residues. Trimming pared 5 bases from V and 3 bases from J, leaving 18 bases between. CDR3: CATSPPGKVWTDTQYF. As DNA, the CDR3 is TGTGCCACCAGCCCACCAGGCAAGGTGTGGACAGATACGCAGTATTTT.